This entry features one T cell receptor (beta chain) sequence. The data are from a study of T cells in Graves' hyperthyroidism and ophthalmopathy. It was RNA transcripts that yielded the amplified TCR beta CDR3 regions. The TCR CDR3 was amplified in a first-round RT-PCR using the HTBI primer set. TCRdb processed the multiplex PCR reads anew with MiXCR; each CDR3 protein has one entry. Of 500,000 or so distinct CDR3 sequences in the sample, about a sixth were seen once. Germline CDR1 and CDR2: MNHNS and SASEGT. V lost 5 bases and J lost 8, with 21 bases in between. The CDR3 has 16 amino acids. Source material: blood. This TCR was recovered from a young woman with Graves' ophthalmopathy. The chain joins TRBV6-1 to TRBJ1-4; D may be TRBD1 (6 bases). Here the CDR3 reads CASSRNRTVFMEKLFF. In DNA, the CDR3 is TGTGCCAGCAGTCGGAATCGGACAGTATTCATGGAAAAACTGTTTTTT.